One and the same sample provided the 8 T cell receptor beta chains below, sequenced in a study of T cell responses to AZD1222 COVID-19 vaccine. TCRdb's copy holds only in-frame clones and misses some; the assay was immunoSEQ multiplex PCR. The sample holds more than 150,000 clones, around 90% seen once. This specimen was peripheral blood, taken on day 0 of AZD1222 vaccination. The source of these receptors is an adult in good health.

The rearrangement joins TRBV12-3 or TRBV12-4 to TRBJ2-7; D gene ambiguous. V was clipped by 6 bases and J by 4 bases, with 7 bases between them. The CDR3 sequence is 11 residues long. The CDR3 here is CASSKLYEQYF. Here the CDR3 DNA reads TGTGCCAGCAGCAAACTGTACGAGCAGTACTTC.

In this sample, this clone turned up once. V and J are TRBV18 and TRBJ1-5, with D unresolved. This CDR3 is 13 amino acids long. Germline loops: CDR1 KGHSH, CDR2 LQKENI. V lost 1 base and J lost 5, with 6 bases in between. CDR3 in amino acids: CASSPLRDQPQHF. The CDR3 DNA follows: TGTGCCAGCTCACCACTGCGAGATCAGCCCCAGCATTTT.

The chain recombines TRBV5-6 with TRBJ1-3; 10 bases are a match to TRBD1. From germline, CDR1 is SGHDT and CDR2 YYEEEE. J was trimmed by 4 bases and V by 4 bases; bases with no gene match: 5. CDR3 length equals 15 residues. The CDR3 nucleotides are TGTGCCAGCAGCGTCGGGACAGGGGACGGAAACACCATATATTTT. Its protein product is CASSVGTGDGNTIYF.

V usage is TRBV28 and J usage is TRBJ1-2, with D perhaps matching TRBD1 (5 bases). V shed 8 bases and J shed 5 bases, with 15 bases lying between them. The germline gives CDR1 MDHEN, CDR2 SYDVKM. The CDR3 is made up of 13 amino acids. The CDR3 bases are TGTGCCAGCCACGGGCAGGGCCGATATGGCTACACCTTC. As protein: CASHGQGRYGYTF.

Here the CDR3 reads CASSQTTGGSSYNSPLHF. The CDR3 nucleotides are TGTGCCAGCAGCCAAACAACAGGGGGGAGCTCCTATAATTCACCCCTCCACTTT. V gene TRBV3-1 (or the pseudogene TRBV3-2) combines with J gene TRBJ1-6, with 8 bases fitting TRBD1. From germline, CDR1 is LGHDT and CDR2 YNNKEL (reference sequence). V lost 2 bases and J lost 0; bases outside the gene matches: 6. The CDR3 runs to 18 residues.

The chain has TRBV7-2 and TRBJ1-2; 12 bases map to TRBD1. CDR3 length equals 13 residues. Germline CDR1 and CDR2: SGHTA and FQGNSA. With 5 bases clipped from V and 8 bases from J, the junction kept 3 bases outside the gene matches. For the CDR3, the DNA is TGTGCCAGCAGCCAGGGACAGGGGGCGGGCTACACCTTC. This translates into CASSQGQGAGYTF. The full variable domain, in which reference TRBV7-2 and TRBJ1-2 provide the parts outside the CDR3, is GAGVSQSPSNKVTEKGKDVELRCDPISGHTALYWYRQSLGQGLEFLIYFQGNSAPDKSGLPSDRFSAERTGGSVSTLTIQRTQQEDSAVYLCASSQGQGAGYTFGSGTRLTVV.

This chain's CDR3 is CASSLNFPAQTGASGYTF. Here the CDR3 DNA reads TGTGCCAGCAGTTTAAATTTTCCGGCGCAGACAGGGGCGTCTGGCTACACCTTC. This chain connects TRBV27 to TRBJ1-2; 8 nucleotides match TRBD1. CDR3 length equals 18 residues. With 2 bases clipped from V and 7 bases from J, the junction kept 18 bases outside the gene matches. Germline V lookup: CDR1 MNHEY, CDR2 SMNVEV (reference sequence).

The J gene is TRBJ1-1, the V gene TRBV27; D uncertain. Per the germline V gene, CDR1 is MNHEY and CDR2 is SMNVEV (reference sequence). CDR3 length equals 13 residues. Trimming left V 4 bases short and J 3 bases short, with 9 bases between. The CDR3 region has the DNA TGTGCCAGCAGTTCGTGGACGGACACTGAAGCTTTCTTT. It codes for CASSSWTDTEAFF.